This T cell receptor (beta chain) was identified during a study of OX40 agonist ivuxolimab in advanced cancers. Study context: The group had a mean age of about 65 years, ranged from about 20 to 80, and was roughly 83% male. Checkpoint inhibitors had been given previously to about 38% of patients. Study-wide results and limits: Some nonresponders likewise displayed low normalized T-cell clonal expansion.

Comments on this clone: No antigen is known for it.

This CDR3 has 13 amino acids. Germline assignment: CDR1 SNHLY and CDR2 FYNNEI. The V gene lost 5 bases and the J gene lost 1 base, with 8 bases spanning the gap. Patients were ruled out by autoimmune disease history or systemic immunosuppression. Clones were read by immunoSEQ multiplex PCR, and TCRdb kept only the in-frame ones, dropping some. This sample yields under 95,000 clones, of which about 85% are seen a single time; 17% belongs to the top ten. The TCR originated in an adult with an advanced solid tumor such as melanoma, head and neck, liver or kidney cancer. V is TRBV2 and J is TRBJ1-1; D is ambiguous. Here the sequenced sample was CD4+ or CD8+ T cells sorted from blood, taken in a trial of the OX40 agonist ivuxolimab. CDR3 nucleotides: TGTGCCAGCAGTCGAAGCCGGAACACTGAAGCTTTCTTT. This codes for CASSRSRNTEAFF.